This T cell receptor (beta chain) is drawn from a study of OX40 agonist ivuxolimab in advanced cancers. Generated by immunoSEQ multiplex PCR, the TCRdb table keeps only in-frame clones and is missing some. The sample consists of about 100,000 clones, 84% of them appearing once. This CDR3 is built from 13 residues. Germline loops: CDR1 KGHSH, CDR2 LQKENI. Sequencing used CD4+ or CD8+ T cells sorted from blood, obtained in a trial of the OX40 agonist ivuxolimab. This receptor was taken from an adult with an advanced solid tumor such as melanoma, head and neck, liver or kidney cancer. The chain is built from TRBV18 and TRBJ2-5; TRBD1 is a possible D gene (6 bases). Near its end, the DNA agrees better with TRBJ2-7, so the J call may be wrong. The CDR3 DNA reads TGTGCCAGCTCACCGGGGGCCCGGGGCGAGCAGTACTTC. Its translation: CASSPGARGEQYF.